Sequencing of this T cell receptor beta chain was carried out in a study of T cell repertoires in cytomegalovirus infection. CDR3 length: 16 amino acids. Trimming removed 2 bases from V and 4 bases from J, with 14 bases in between. The V gene's germline CDR1 is SNHLY and CDR2 FYNNEI. TCRdb re-called the reads through MiXCR, storing one row per CDR3 protein. The table includes 400,000 to 600,000 distinct CDR3 sequences, roughly 46% detected once. Only a few counts were recorded for this clonotype. Its specificity is not known. J is TRBJ1-4 and V is TRBV2; D is perhaps TRBD1 (5 bases). The sequence derives from a human donor in good health (CMV status not recorded). Some clones in this sample may be carry-over from other donors' samples. The material sequenced was cultured PBMCs, taken from culture after CMV antigen stimulation. CDR3 protein: CASSERQGGFNEKLFF. DNA of the CDR3: TGTGCCAGCAGTGAACGCCAGGGTGGTTTTAATGAAAAACTGTTTTTT.